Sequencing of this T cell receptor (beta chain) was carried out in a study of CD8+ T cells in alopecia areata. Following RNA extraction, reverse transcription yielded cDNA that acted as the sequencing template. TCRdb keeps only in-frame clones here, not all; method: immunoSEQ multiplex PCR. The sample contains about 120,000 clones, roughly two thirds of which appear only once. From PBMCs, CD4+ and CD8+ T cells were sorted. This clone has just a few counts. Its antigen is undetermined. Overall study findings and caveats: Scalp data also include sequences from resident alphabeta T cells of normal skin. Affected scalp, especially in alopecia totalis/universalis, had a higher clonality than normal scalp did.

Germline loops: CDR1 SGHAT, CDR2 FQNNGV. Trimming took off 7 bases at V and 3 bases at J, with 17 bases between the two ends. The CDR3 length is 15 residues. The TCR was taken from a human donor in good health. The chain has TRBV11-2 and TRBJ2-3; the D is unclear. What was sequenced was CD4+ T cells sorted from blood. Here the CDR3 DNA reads TGTGCCAGCAAGCTTTCCCCGGGTTCAACAGATACGCAGTATTTT. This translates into CASKLSPGSTDTQYF.